The text below deals with one TCR beta chain. These data belong to a study of brain metastases from non-small cell lung cancer. Germline V lookup: CDR1 MNHEY, CDR2 SVGAGI. V lost 6 bases and J lost 6; bases outside the gene matches: 9. There are 14 residues in the CDR3. Repertoires were generated with immunoSEQ multiplex PCR, while TCRdb's copy carries only in-frame clones and drops some. The sample lists about 16,000 clones, around four fifths occurring once. V and J are TRBV6-5 and TRBJ1-1; the match to TRBD1 covers 8 bases. Sequenced input: primary lung tumor tissue. The TCR originated in a donor aged 40 or over with non-small cell lung cancer. CDR3 sequence reads: CASSSGGVRAEAFF. DNA of the CDR3: TGTGCCAGCAGCTCAGGGGGCGTTCGCGCTGAAGCTTTCTTT.